This T cell receptor (beta chain) was observed in a study of regulatory T cells in long-lasting Graves disease. The CDR3 has 14 residues. V lost 0 bases and J 4 bases, leaving 9 bases between the germline ends. Germline CDR1 is SGHAT and CDR2 is FQNNGV. The time point was: newly diagnosed GD, antithyroid drugs for less than 3 months. TCR sequences were obtained from RNA taken from PBMCs. In this sample, this clonotype turned up many times. Antigen unknown. Building the TCR beta libraries relied on iRepertoire HTBI primers, and CDR3 regions underwent Arm-PCR. TCRdb passed the multiplex PCR reads through MiXCR, listing each CDR3 protein once. The repertoire consists of 450,000 to 650,000 distinct CDR3 sequences, with roughly a sixth occurring once and the leading ten covering around a quarter. Study results and limitations: Gene preferences differed: TRBV28, TRBJ1-2, TRBJ2-5 in persistent cases.

These data are also associated with another study on T cells in Graves' hyperthyroidism and ophthalmopathy. That work adds: The study defined stable Graves' hyperthyroidism as no ophthalmopathy progression within 18 months.

The sample here was peripheral blood mononuclear cells (PBMCs), taken at new diagnosis, from a patient treated with antithyroid drugs. The chain combines TRBV11-2 with TRBJ1-1, with unresolved D. This receptor was obtained from a woman aged 35-65 years with Graves disease. CDR3 residues: CASSLDPGSTEAFF. The CDR3 coding sequence is TGTGCCAGCAGCTTAGACCCGGGATCCACTGAAGCTTTCTTT.